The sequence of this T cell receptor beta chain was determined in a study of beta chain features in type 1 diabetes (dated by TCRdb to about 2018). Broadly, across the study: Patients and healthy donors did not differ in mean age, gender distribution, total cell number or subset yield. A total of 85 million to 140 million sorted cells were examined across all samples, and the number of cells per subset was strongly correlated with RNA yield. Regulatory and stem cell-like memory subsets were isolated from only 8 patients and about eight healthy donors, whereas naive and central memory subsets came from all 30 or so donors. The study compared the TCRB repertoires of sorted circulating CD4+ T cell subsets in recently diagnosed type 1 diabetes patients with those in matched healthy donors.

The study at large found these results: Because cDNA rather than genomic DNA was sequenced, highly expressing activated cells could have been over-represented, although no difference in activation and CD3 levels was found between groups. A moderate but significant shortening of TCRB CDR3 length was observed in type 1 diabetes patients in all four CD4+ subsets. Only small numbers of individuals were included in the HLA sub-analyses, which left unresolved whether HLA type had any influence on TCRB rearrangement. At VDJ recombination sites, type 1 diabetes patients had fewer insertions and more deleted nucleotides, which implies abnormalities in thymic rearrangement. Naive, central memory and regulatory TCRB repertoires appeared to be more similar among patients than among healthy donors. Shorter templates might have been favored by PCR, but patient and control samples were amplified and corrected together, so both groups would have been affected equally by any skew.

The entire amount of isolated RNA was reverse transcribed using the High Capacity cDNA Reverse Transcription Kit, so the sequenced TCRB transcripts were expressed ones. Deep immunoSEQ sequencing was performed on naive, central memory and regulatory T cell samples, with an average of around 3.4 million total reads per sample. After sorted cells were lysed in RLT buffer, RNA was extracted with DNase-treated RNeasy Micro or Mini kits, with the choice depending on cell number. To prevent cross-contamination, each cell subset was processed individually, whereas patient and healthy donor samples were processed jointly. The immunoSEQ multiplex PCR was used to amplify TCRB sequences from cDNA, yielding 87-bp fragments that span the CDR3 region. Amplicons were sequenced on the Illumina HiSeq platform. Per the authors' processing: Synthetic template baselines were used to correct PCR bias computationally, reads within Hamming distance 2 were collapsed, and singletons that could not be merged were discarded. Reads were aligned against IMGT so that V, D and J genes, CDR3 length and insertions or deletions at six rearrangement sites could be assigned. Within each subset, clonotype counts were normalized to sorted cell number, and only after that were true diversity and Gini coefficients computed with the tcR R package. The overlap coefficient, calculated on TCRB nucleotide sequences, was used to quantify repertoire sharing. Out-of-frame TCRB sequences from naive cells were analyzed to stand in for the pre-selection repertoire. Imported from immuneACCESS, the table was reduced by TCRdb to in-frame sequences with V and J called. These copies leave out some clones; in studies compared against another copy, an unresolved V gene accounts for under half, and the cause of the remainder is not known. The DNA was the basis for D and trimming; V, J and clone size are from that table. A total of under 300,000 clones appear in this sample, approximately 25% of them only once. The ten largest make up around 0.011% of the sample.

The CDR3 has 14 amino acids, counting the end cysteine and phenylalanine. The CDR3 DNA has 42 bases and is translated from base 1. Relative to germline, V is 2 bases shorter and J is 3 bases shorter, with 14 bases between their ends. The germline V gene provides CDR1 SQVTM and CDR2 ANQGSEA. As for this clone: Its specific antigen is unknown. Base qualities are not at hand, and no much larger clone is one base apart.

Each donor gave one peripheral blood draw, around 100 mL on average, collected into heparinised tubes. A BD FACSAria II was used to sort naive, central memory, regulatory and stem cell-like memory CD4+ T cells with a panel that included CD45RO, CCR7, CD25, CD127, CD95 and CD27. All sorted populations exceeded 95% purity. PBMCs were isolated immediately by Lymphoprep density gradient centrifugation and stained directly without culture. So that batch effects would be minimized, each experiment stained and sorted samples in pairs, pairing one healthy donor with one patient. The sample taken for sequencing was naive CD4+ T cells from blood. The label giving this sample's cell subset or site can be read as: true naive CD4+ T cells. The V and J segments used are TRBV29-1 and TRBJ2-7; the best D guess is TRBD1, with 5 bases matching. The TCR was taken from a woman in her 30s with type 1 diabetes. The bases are TGCAGCGTTGAAATTCAGGGCAGCCTCTACGAGCAGTACTTC. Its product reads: CSVEIQGSLYEQYF.